The present entry profiles one T cell receptor (beta chain) with its context. Its antigen remains unidentified. It may be a read error: a sequence one base away is much more abundant. The donors were all Caucasian adults (living in Nashville, Tennessee). Memory CD4+ cells were the fraction left after CD45RA+ naive selection. This specimen belongs to a study of shared clonotypes between healthy human individuals. Study results and limitations: Naive CD4 clonotypes overlapped across a handful of donors at roughly 4.5%.

CDR1 MDHEN and CDR2 SYDVKM come from the germline V gene. V shed 4 bases and J shed 2 bases, with 11 bases lying between them. CDR3 length: 14 amino acids. DNA at 200 ng, approximately 30,000 T cell genomes, went into sorted-subset replicate PCRs. The data were produced by immunoSEQ multiplex PCR, yet TCRdb's version contains in-frame clones alone and is incomplete. This table holds around 1,000,000 clones, 70% to 80% found once. Sequencing was done on a sample of memory CD4+ T cells from PBMCs. Indicated subset: CD45RA-negative fraction. The V gene is TRBV28, the J gene TRBJ2-5; possibly TRBD1 for D (5 bases). The source is a man between 18 and 35 years old in good health. Some clones in this sample may be carry-over from other donors' samples. In DNA, the CDR3 is TGTGCCAGCAGTTCTCCGACAGCTCAAGAGACCCAGTACTTC. Amino acids: CASSSPTAQETQYF. Using reference TRBV28 and TRBJ2-5 for the parts outside the CDR3, the full variable domain is DVKVTQSSRYLVKRTGEKVFLECVQDMDHENMFWYRQDPGLGLRLIYFSYDVKMKEKGDIPEGYSVSREKKERFSLILESASTNQTSMYLCASSSPTAQETQYFGPGTRLLVL.